The T cell receptor beta chain described here comes from a study of T cell repertoires in cytomegalovirus infection. This clonotype was recorded many times. Germline loops: CDR1 MDHEN, CDR2 SYDVKM. This CDR3 contains 13 residues. V lost 3 bases to trimming and J lost 8 bases, with 11 bases between them. TCRdb itself ran the reads through MiXCR, one entry per CDR3 protein. The sample includes more than 500,000 distinct CDR3 sequences, approximately 16% of them seen just once. Sequenced sample: CD8+ T cells from PBMCs. The genes are TRBV28 and TRBJ2-1, with D uncertain. The sequence came from a human donor in good health (CMV status not recorded). Some clones in this sample may be carry-over from other donors' samples. The CDR3 protein is CASSFYYADEQFF. DNA of the CDR3: TGTGCCAGCAGTTTCTATTATGCCGATGAGCAGTTCTTC.